Following are 31 T cell receptor beta chains from one sample sequenced in a study of T cells in localized non-small cell lung cancer. Generated by immunoSEQ multiplex PCR, the TCRdb table keeps only in-frame clones and is missing some. The sample shows 100,000 to 150,000 clones, 89% of them seen only once. The starting material was peripheral blood, obtained before any cancer treatment. The source is a female donor at least 60 years old with stage I lung adenocarcinoma.

This clone was seen just once. The CDR3, as DNA: TGTGCCAGCAGCTTGGTTGGGGAGATTCACCCCCTCCACTTT. It yields the protein CASSLVGEIHPLHF. The V call is TRBV5-4, the J call TRBJ1-6; D is uncertain. CDR1 and CDR2 (germline): SGHNT, YYREEE (reference sequence). V was trimmed by 0 bases and J by 13 bases, leaving 14 bases between them. The CDR3 contains 14 residues.

The chain is built from TRBV7-9 and TRBJ2-3; 10 bases align to TRBD1. The CDR3 length is 16 residues. The ends lost 4 bases at V and 5 bases at J; junction bases unmatched: 9. In germline, CDR1 is SEHNR, CDR2 FQNEAQ (reference sequence). CDR3: CASSSPGQGPGDTQYF. The CDR3, as DNA: TGTGCCAGCAGCTCCCCGGGACAGGGGCCGGGAGATACGCAGTATTTT.

The rearrangement uses TRBV2 and TRBJ2-3; the match to TRBD2 covers 14 bases. The V gene end was trimmed by 6 bases and the J gene end by 4 bases; junction bases not matched to a gene: 0. Germline CDR1 reads SNHLY; CDR2 reads FYNNEI. CDR3 length equals 14 residues. CDR3: CASRGLAGADTQYF. The CDR3 coding sequence is TGTGCCAGCAGGGGACTAGCGGGAGCAGATACGCAGTATTTT.

This chain connects TRBV11-2 to TRBJ2-1; 10 bases match TRBD2. Germline V gene sequence: CDR1 SGHAT, CDR2 FQNNGV. The CDR3 spans 17 residues. V was pared by 3 bases and J by 1 base, with 6 bases of the junction left unmatched. For the CDR3, the DNA is TGTGCCAGCAGCTTCCTGACTAGCGGGTTTTCCTACAATGAGCAGTTCTTC. It yields the protein CASSFLTSGFSYNEQFF.

The chain combines TRBV19 with TRBJ1-1, with D perhaps TRBD1 (5 bases). V was trimmed by 4 bases and J by 1 base, leaving 16 bases between them. The CDR3 totals 16 residues. The germline CDR1 and CDR2 sequences are LNHDA and SQIVND (reference sequence). The CDR3 protein is CASSRGQKTKNTEAFF. The CDR3 bases are TGTGCCAGTAGTAGAGGACAAAAGACAAAGAACACTGAAGCTTTCTTT.

The V gene is TRBV7-3, the J gene TRBJ2-1; 9 nucleotides line up with TRBD2. Germline V gene data show CDR1 as SGHTA and CDR2 as FQGTGA. The CDR3 totals 15 residues. Losses at the gene ends were 2 bases for V and 2 bases for J; bases not matched to a gene: 1. The CDR3 nucleotides are TGTGCCAGCAGCTTAGCTAGCGGGACCTACAATGAGCAGTTCTTC. Amino acid sequence: CASSLASGTYNEQFF. The full variable domain, its missing parts supplied by reference TRBV7-3 and TRBJ2-1, is GAGVSQTPSNKVTEKGKYVELRCDPISGHTALYWYRQSLGQGPEFLIYFQGTGAADDSGLPNDRFFAVRPEGSVSTLKIQRTERGDSAVYLCASSLASGTYNEQFFGPGTRLTVL.

This clone was picked up a small number of times. This chain joins TRBV2 and TRBJ2-1; 12 bases are a match to TRBD2. V gave up 8 bases and J gave up 12 bases; unmatched junction bases: 11. Germline CDR1 reads SNHLY; CDR2 reads FYNNEI. This CDR3 has 14 amino acids. The CDR3 nucleotides are TGTGCCAGCTCGGAGCTAGCGGGAGGGTCTGGGCAGTTCTTC. Translating gives CASSELAGGSGQFF.

The V gene is TRBV2, the J gene TRBJ2-3, with a tentative D call TRBD1 (6 bases). V shed 9 bases and J shed 4 bases, with 17 bases lying between them. There are 14 residues in the CDR3. Germline V gives CDR1 SNHLY, CDR2 FYNNEI. The DNA for the CDR3 is TGTGCCAGAGACAACAGGGTAAGCCCAGATACGCAGTATTTT. Residues: CARDNRVSPDTQYF.

This chain links TRBV5-1 with TRBJ2-1; 7 positions agree with TRBD2. The V gene's germline CDR1 is SGHRS and CDR2 YFSETQ. The CDR3 consists of 15 residues. V was clipped by 6 bases and J by 4 bases; unmatched bases: 10. CDR3 sequence (DNA): TGCGCCAGCACGATGACTAGCCCAATATACAATGAGCAGTTCTTC. This sequence encodes CASTMTSPIYNEQFF.

The J gene is TRBJ2-3, the V gene TRBV15; 12 nucleotides match TRBD2. Germline V gene data show CDR1 as LNHNV and CDR2 as YYDKDF (reference sequence). The CDR3 contains 17 residues. V lost 1 base, J lost 3 bases, and 5 bases stayed unmatched. CDR3 bases: TGTGCCACCAGCAGAGGACTAGCGGGAGCTAGGACAGATACGCAGTATTTT. The encoded protein is CATSRGLAGARTDTQYF.

This clone was seen only once. The chain recombines TRBV4-1 with TRBJ2-5; maybe TRBD2 (5 bases). The V end lost 0 bases, the J end lost 2 bases, and 10 bases lay between the germline ends. Germline values: CDR1 MGHRA, CDR2 YSYEKL. The CDR3 length is 15 residues. The CDR3, as DNA: TGCGCCAGCAGCCAAGACGGAGGAGGTCAAGAGACCCAGTACTTC. This gives the protein CASSQDGGGQETQYF.

CDR3: CASSLRGANQPQHF. The CDR3 DNA reads as TGTGCCAGCAGCCTCAGGGGGGCCAATCAGCCCCAGCATTTT. This chain joins TRBV28 and TRBJ1-5, with 7 nucleotides matching TRBD1. Germline V gives CDR1 MDHEN, CDR2 SYDVKM. CDR3 length: 14 residues. V lost 6 bases to trimming and J lost 3 bases; unmatched junction nucleotides: 5.

The rearrangement uses TRBV27 and TRBJ2-7; D remains unclear. Germline V gene lookup returns CDR1 MNHEY and CDR2 SMNVEV (reference sequence). The germline V and J ends were trimmed by 3 bases and 4 bases, with 13 bases remaining between them. The CDR3 extends over 14 amino acids. CDR3 DNA: TGTGCCAGCAGTTTTGGGCCGGGTCGGTACGAGCAGTACTTC. It yields the protein CASSFGPGRYEQYF.

The rearrangement joins TRBV2 to TRBJ2-7; 9 bases line up with TRBD2. This CDR3 comprises 16 residues. Germline V gene sequence: CDR1 SNHLY, CDR2 FYNNEI. The ends lost 6 bases at V and 2 bases at J; junction bases unmatched: 11. The CDR3 DNA follows: TGTGCCAGCAGCGTCCCTCCTAGCGGGGCCCCCTACGAGCAGTACTTC. Translating gives CASSVPPSGAPYEQYF. The full variable domain, its missing parts supplied by reference TRBV2 and TRBJ2-7, is EPEVTQTPSHQVTQMGQEVILRCVPISNHLYFYWYRQILGQKVEFLVSFYNNEISEKSEIFDDQFSVERPDGSNFTLKIRSTKLEDSAMYFCASSVPPSGAPYEQYFGPGTRLTVT.

This clone was detected a few times. The rearrangement uses TRBV4-1 and TRBJ2-1; 11 bases align to TRBD2. V shed 4 bases, J shed 6 bases, and the junction held 8 bases outside the gene matches. Germline CDR1 is MGHRA and CDR2 is YSYEKL. The CDR3 length is 16 residues. DNA of the CDR3: TGCGCCAGCAGCCCACCTAGCGGGGGGATAGGCAATGAGCAGTTCTTC. Its translation is CASSPPSGGIGNEQFF.

The V call is TRBV15, the J call TRBJ1-4, with TRBD1 as a possible D gene (5 bases). CDR3 size: 15 residues. Between the trimmed V and J ends, which lost 5 bases and 7 bases, there was a span of 17 bases. Germline V gives CDR1 LNHNV, CDR2 YYDKDF (reference sequence). The CDR3 bases are TGTGCCACCAGCCGGGGGTTAGGGAATACTGAAAAACTGTTTTTT. Translating gives CATSRGLGNTEKLFF.

This CDR3 reads CASSYGQASPSYNEQFF. CDR3 coding DNA: TGCGCCAGCAGTTACGGACAGGCTTCCCCTTCCTACAATGAGCAGTTCTTC. V and J are TRBV5-1 and TRBJ2-1, with TRBD1 matching over 7 bases. With 5 bases clipped from V and 1 base from J, the junction kept 12 bases outside the gene matches. Germline CDR1 is SGHRS and CDR2 is YFSETQ. The CDR3 consists of 17 residues.

This chain links TRBV25-1 with TRBJ2-1; 8 nucleotides line up with TRBD1. The trim removed 6 bases at V and 0 bases at J, leaving 7 bases unmatched. Germline V gene sequence: CDR1 MGHDK, CDR2 SYGVNS. The CDR3 runs to 16 residues. CDR3 DNA sequence: TGTGCCAGCAGGGGGGACAGGACTTACTCCTACAATGAGCAGTTCTTC. Its protein is CASRGDRTYSYNEQFF.

V gene TRBV6-5 combines with J gene TRBJ2-6; TRBD1 or TRBD2 may be the D gene (5 bases each). Trimming took 3 bases from V and 2 from J, leaving 11 bases between them. The CDR3 is 16 amino acids. Germline V gene data show CDR1 as MNHEY and CDR2 as SVGAGI. The CDR3 here is CASSYGDLTGANVLTF. CDR3 DNA sequence: TGTGCCAGCAGTTATGGGGACCTCACTGGGGCCAACGTCCTGACTTTC.

The chain combines TRBV6-5 with TRBJ2-7; TRBD1 might be the D (6 bases). Trimming took off 2 bases at V and 7 bases at J, with 15 bases between the two ends. Germline CDR1 is MNHEY and CDR2 is SVGAGI. This CDR3 region has 14 residues. This CDR3 reads CASSYVGHGEEQYF. The CDR3 DNA reads as TGTGCCAGCAGTTACGTGGGACACGGGGAGGAGCAGTACTTC.

The chain is built from TRBV25-1 and TRBJ2-1; TRBD1 might be the D (5 bases). V was shortened by 5 bases and J by 7 bases, with 18 bases between the two germline ends. This CDR3 contains 15 residues. Germline CDR1 reads MGHDK; CDR2 reads SYGVNS. The CDR3 DNA is TGTGCCAGCAGTCCTGTAAGGGGTAACACGAATGAGCAGTTCTTC. Encoded protein: CASSPVRGNTNEQFF. The full variable domain, in which reference TRBV25-1 and TRBJ2-1 provide the parts outside the CDR3, is EADIYQTPRYLVIGTGKKITLECSQTMGHDKMYWYQQDPGMELHLIHYSYGVNSTEKGDLSSESTVSRIRTEHFPLTLESARPSHTSQYLCASSPVRGNTNEQFFGPGTRLTVL.

This clone came up once. The chain has TRBV5-1 and TRBJ2-7; TRBD2 matches at 11 bases. The CDR3 sequence is 13 residues long. CDR1 and CDR2 from the germline V gene are SGHRS and YFSETQ. Germline trimming cut 4 bases from V and 4 bases from J; bases unmatched to any gene: 1. CDR3 sequence (DNA): TGCGCCAGCAGCATAGCGGGAGGGTACGAGCAGTACTTC. This codes for CASSIAGGYEQYF.

This chain connects TRBV19 to TRBJ2-7; tentative D call: TRBD1 (5 bases). V was pared by 9 bases and J by 3 bases, with 9 bases between. This CDR3 contains 11 residues. Per the germline V gene, CDR1 is LNHDA and CDR2 is SQIVND (reference sequence). The CDR3 DNA follows: TGTGCCAGCCAGGGTGTCTACGAGCAGTACTTC. Encoded protein: CASQGVYEQYF.

This chain uses TRBV28 with TRBJ2-3; D is tentatively TRBD1 or TRBD2 (6 bases each). Germline V lookup: CDR1 MDHEN, CDR2 SYDVKM. CDR3 length equals 17 residues. V was pared by 2 bases and J by 1 base, with 16 bases between. CDR3 bases: TGTGCCAGCAGTTTAGAAAACGGGGGCCGCGGCACAGATACGCAGTATTTT. Translating gives CASSLENGGRGTDTQYF.

The chain recombines TRBV7-9 with TRBJ1-2; tentatively, D is TRBD1 (6 bases). V lost 3 bases and J 8 bases, leaving 16 bases between the germline ends. The CDR3 has 14 amino acids. Germline V lookup: CDR1 SEHNR, CDR2 FQNEAQ (reference sequence). The CDR3 reads CASSFSGALGGYTF. CDR3 nucleotide sequence: TGTGCCAGCAGCTTTTCGGGGGCCCTAGGAGGCTACACCTTC.

This chain links TRBV11-2 with TRBJ1-2, with D possibly matching TRBD1 (5 bases). V dropped 5 bases and J dropped 5 bases, with 21 bases sitting between them. Germline CDR1 SGHAT, CDR2 FQNNGV. The CDR3 runs to 16 residues. CDR3 sequence (DNA): TGTGCCAGCAGCCGGAGGGGAGGGAGGTATGGATATGGCTACACCTTC. Its translation: CASSRRGGRYGYGYTF.

V gene TRBV19 combines with J gene TRBJ2-3, with 8 bases identical to TRBD2. V lost 6 bases to trimming and J lost 3 bases; unmatched junction nucleotides: 2. CDR1 is LNHDA and CDR2 is SQIVND in the germline V gene (reference sequence). The CDR3 runs to 13 residues. The CDR3 region is CASRREGTDTQYF. CDR3 nucleotides: TGTGCCAGTAGACGGGAGGGAACAGATACGCAGTATTTT.

The V gene is TRBV11-2, the J gene TRBJ2-7; maybe TRBD2 (6 bases). Germline assignment: CDR1 SGHAT and CDR2 FQNNGV. V dropped 0 bases and J dropped 5 bases, with 11 bases sitting between them. This CDR3 is 14 amino acids long. The CDR3, as DNA: TGTGCCAGCAGCTTAGAGGCGGGATCGAACGAGCAGTACTTC. This translates into CASSLEAGSNEQYF.

V usage is TRBV10-3 and J usage is TRBJ1-2, with 10 bases that match TRBD1. V trimming: 4 bases; J trimming: 2 bases; junction bases outside the gene matches: 16. CDR3 length: 19 amino acids. Germline assignment: CDR1 ENHRY and CDR2 SYGVKD. The CDR3, as DNA: TGTGCCATCAGTGTAGGCATTCAGGCGGGACAGGGGATGAACTATGGCTACACCTTC. The encoded protein is CAISVGIQAGQGMNYGYTF.

V gene TRBV20-1 combines with J gene TRBJ2-7; D not resolved. The CDR3 contains 10 residues. Trimming left V 3 bases short and J 6 bases short, with 6 bases between. Germline V lookup: CDR1 DFQATT, CDR2 SNEGSKA (reference sequence). This CDR3 reads CSARTTEQYF. The CDR3 DNA is TGCAGTGCTAGGACCACCGAGCAGTACTTC.

J is TRBJ2-7 and V is TRBV5-1; the D is unclear. Trimming took off 5 bases at V and 5 bases at J, with 14 bases between the two ends. The CDR3 is made up of 13 amino acids. The germline CDR1 and CDR2 sequences are SGHRS and YFSETQ. In DNA form, the CDR3 reads TGCGCCAGCAGACCGGGTCCCCCTGACGAGCAGTACTTC. This encodes CASRPGPPDEQYF.